The next 2 T cell receptor beta chains were all read from a single sample in a study of memory CD8 T cells in hepatitis C reinfection (dated by TCRdb to the late 2010s). The method was the immunoSEQ multiplex PCR assay. The clones in this table, taken by TCRdb from immuneACCESS, are in-frame only. Not every clone is retained; where verified, under half of the shortfall comes from an unresolved V gene, and the cause of the rest is unknown. The sample table lists approximately 51,000 clones, nearly 90% of them with a count of one. The top ten clones comprise roughly 1% of the sample. This specimen's time point label, interpreted: pre-reinfection, 55 to 20 weeks before reinfection detection. TCR sequencing was performed on the sorted cells directly ex vivo, without any in vitro expansion beforehand. The sequenced sample was naive CD8+ T cells sorted from blood. What the cell subset or site label conveys for this sample: total naive CD8+CD45RO- T cells. All receptors derive from a man between 18 and 29 years old with hepatitis C virus infection.

This sequence joins TRBV5-5 and TRBJ2-7; a weak D match, TRBD1 (6 bases). The V end lost 2 bases, the J end lost 1 base, and 10 bases lay between the germline ends. The CDR3 sequence is 14 residues long. Germline V gene lookup returns CDR1 SGHKS and CDR2 YYEKEE (reference sequence). CDR3 DNA sequence: TGTGCCAGCAGCTTACAGGGTAGGTCCTACGAGCAGTACTTC. Residues: CASSLQGRSYEQYF. The variable domain in full, completed from reference TRBV5-5 and TRBJ2-7, reads DAGVTQSPTHLIKTRGQQVTLRCSPISGHKSVSWYQQVLGQGPQFIFQYYEKEERGRGNFPDRFSARQFPNYSSELNVNALLLGDSALYLCASSLQGRSYEQYFGPGTRLTVT.

The chain couples TRBV10-1 to TRBJ1-2; 8 nucleotides line up with TRBD1. This CDR3 is built from 15 residues. With V trimmed by 6 bases and J by 2 bases, 8 bases remained unmatched. CDR1 is WNHNN, CDR2 SYGVQD, per germline (reference sequence). In DNA, the CDR3 is TGCGCCAGCAGCGCTGAGGACAGGGAAAACTATGGCTACACCTTC. Its translation: CASSAEDRENYGYTF.